Listed below are T cell receptor beta chains from one sample, sequenced in a study of T cells expressing NK-cell markers. TCRdb reprocessed the 5' RACE reads, keeping one entry per CDR3 protein, no DNA. The sample table sets out almost 450,000 distinct CDR3 sequences. Specimen: blood T cells: a sorted CD56 or NKG2C T cell subset, CD4+ or CD8+ T cells, or bulk PBMC T cells (not recorded which). The receptors come from a woman aged 18 to 75 in good health. Each CDR3 is given with its conserved first and last residue. Fields, in order: V gene, J gene, CDR3 protein.

TRBV12-3/TRBV12-4	TRBJ1-6	CASSPRGWQPNSPLHF
TRBV20-1	TRBJ2-7	CSAVTSGGSYEQYF
TRBV5-1	TRBJ2-1	CASSLGAGTSYNEQFF
TRBV6-6	TRBJ1-6	CASSYIQFSPLHF
TRBV30	TRBJ2-1	CACDWRDSYNEQFF
TRBV29-1	TRBJ2-2	CSGGLGLNTGELFF
TRBV20-1	TRBJ1-1	CSASMNTEAFF
TRBV18	TRBJ1-1	CASSPGAHEAFF
TRBV12-3/TRBV12-4	TRBJ2-5	CASSFRRGRETQYF
TRBV20-1	TRBJ1-3	CSARVRDPRLGNTIYF
TRBV9	TRBJ2-6	CASSVAAYSGANVLTF
TRBV28	TRBJ2-1	CASSPRRAYNEQFF
TRBV29-1	TRBJ2-7	CSVGSGDSYEQYF
TRBV5-1	TRBJ2-2	CASSLAPTSGGPTGELFF
TRBV7-3	TRBJ2-3	CASSPQPSRVDTQYF
TRBV7-8	TRBJ2-5	CASSLGTLRETQYF
TRBV7-2	TRBJ2-1	CASSPGPINEQFF
TRBV9	TRBJ1-1	CASSVGKGVRTEAFF
TRBV7-2	TRBJ1-1	CASSVDRALEAFF
TRBV20-1	TRBJ1-1	CSARDRGLGNTEAFF
TRBV13	TRBJ2-1	CASSLGLWGSLNEQFF
TRBV20-1	TRBJ1-6	CSARSGAGGDKSPLHF
TRBV18	TRBJ2-5	CASSPPGTTLQETQYF
TRBV2	TRBJ1-1	CASSRLDMNTEAFF
TRBV18	TRBJ1-3	CASSPAGTGNTIYF
TRBV9	TRBJ1-6	CASSVVDTYHSPLHF
TRBV4-3	TRBJ2-6	CASSQDWGALSGANVLTF
TRBV7-2	TRBJ2-4	CASNLAGQGSAKNIQYF
TRBV6-5	TRBJ2-7	CASSLGGLGAYEQYF
TRBV4-3	TRBJ2-1	CASSQSGPNEQFF
TRBV12-3/TRBV12-4	TRBJ2-5	CASSLARGGGETQYF
TRBV12-3/TRBV12-4	TRBJ1-2	CASSLGHGGYTF
TRBV18	TRBJ1-3	CASSPYGQRSGNTIYF
TRBV6-5	TRBJ1-5	CASSDSWLAVQPQHF
TRBV20-1	TRBJ2-1	CSARTPPSNEQFF
TRBV6-2/TRBV6-3	TRBJ2-2	CASSYPGLSGELFF
TRBV5-6	TRBJ2-2	CASSWIAGAPNTGELFF
TRBV4-3	TRBJ2-5	CASSQEGGGLADPETQYF
TRBV6-1	TRBJ2-2	CASSENGGEAGELFF
TRBV5-1	TRBJ1-1	CASSFARGSEAFF
TRBV4-2	TRBJ2-2	CASSQVILSNTGELFF
TRBV6-2/TRBV6-3	TRBJ2-2	CASSYSSGGELFF
TRBV5-5	TRBJ1-6	CASSPLGSHNSPLHF
TRBV7-2	TRBJ1-6	CASSSSRIFSPLHF
TRBV20-1	TRBJ1-3	CSAPTGIRNTIYF
TRBV4-3	TRBJ2-2	CASSQSQTGLNTGELFF
TRBV21-1	TRBJ2-5	CASRPPPTGRAETQYF
TRBV29-1	TRBJ2-5	CSVPGDRGEGTQYF
TRBV12-3/TRBV12-4	TRBJ2-1	CASKGLAGVVLSYNEQFF
TRBV3-1	TRBJ2-5	CASSQWGLLVSETQYF
TRBV11-2	TRBJ2-4	CASSSLTENIQYF